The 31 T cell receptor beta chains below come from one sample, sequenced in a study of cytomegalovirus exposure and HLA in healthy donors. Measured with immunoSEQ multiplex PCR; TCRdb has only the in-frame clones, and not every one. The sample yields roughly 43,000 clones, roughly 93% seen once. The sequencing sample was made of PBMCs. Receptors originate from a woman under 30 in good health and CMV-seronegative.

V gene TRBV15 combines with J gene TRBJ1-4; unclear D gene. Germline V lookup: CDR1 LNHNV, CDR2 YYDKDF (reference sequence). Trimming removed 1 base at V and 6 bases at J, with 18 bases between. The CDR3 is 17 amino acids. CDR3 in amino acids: CATSRAAEAVGYEKLFF. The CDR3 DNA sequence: TGTGCCACCAGCAGAGCGGCCGAGGCGGTGGGTTATGAAAAACTGTTTTTT.

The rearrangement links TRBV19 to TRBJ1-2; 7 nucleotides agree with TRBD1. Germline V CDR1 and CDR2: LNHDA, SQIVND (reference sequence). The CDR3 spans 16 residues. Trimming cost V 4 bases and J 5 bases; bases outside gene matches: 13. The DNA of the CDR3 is TGTGCCAGTAGTAGTGGCGGACAGGTGGATCGATATGGCTACACCTTC. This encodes CASSSGGQVDRYGYTF. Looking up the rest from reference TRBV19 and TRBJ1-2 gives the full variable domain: DGGITQSPKYLFRKEGQNVTLSCEQNLNHDAMYWYRQDPGQGLRLIYYSQIVNDFQKGDIAEGYSVSREKKESFPLTVTSAQKNPTAFYLCASSSGGQVDRYGYTFGSGTRLTVV.

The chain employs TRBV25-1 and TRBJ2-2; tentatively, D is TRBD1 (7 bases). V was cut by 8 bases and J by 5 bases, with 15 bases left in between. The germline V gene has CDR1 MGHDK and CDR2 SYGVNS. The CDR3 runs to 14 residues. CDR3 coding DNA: TGTGCCAGCGGCCGCCCAGGGGGGACCGGGGAGCTGTTTTTT. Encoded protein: CASGRPGGTGELFF.

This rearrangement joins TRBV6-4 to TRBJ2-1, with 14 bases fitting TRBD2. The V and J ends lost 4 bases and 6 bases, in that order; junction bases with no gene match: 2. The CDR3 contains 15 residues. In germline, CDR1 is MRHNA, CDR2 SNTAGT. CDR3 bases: TGTGCCAGCAGTGTCGGGACTAGCGGGAGCAATGAGCAGTTCTTC. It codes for CASSVGTSGSNEQFF.

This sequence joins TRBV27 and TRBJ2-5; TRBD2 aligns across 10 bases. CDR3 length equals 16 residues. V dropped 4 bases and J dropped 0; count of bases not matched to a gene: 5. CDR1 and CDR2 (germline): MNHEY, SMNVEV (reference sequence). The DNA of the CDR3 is TGTGCCAGCAGTTCGGAGGGACTAGCGTACCAAGAGACCCAGTACTTC. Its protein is CASSSEGLAYQETQYF.

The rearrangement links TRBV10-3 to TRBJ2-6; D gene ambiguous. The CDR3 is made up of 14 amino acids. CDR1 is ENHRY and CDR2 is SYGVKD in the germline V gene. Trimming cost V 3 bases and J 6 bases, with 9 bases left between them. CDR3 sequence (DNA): TGTGCCATCAGTGACCCCGCGGAGGCCAACGTCCTGACTTTC. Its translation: CAISDPAEANVLTF.

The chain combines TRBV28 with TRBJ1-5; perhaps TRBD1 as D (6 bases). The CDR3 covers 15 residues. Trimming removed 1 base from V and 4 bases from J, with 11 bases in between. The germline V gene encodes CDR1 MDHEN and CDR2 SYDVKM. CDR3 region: CASSLLGADNQPQHF. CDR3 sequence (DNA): TGTGCCAGCAGTTTATTGGGGGCAGATAATCAGCCCCAGCATTTT.

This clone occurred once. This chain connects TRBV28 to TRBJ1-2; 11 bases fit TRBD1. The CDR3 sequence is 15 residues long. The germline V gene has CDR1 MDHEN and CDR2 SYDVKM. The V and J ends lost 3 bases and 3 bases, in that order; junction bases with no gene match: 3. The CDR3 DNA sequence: TGTGCCAGCAGTTTGAGGACAGGGGGCGACTATGGCTACACCTTC. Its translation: CASSLRTGGDYGYTF.

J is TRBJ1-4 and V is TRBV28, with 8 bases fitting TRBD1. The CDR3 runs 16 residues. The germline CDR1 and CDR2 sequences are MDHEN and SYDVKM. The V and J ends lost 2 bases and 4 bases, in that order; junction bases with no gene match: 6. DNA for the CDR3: TGTGCCAGCAGTTTAGGACAGGGCTTACTTAATGAAAAACTGTTTTTT. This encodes CASSLGQGLLNEKLFF.

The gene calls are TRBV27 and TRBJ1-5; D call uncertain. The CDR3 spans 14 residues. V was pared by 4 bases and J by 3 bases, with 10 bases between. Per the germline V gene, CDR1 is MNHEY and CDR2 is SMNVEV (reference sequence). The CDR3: CASSSLRVNQPQHF. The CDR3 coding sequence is TGTGCCAGCAGTTCCCTGAGGGTCAATCAGCCCCAGCATTTT.

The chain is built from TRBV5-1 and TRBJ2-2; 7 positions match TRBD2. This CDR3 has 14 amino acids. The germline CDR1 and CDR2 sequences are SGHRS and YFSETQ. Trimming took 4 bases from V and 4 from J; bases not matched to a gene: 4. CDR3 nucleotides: TGCGCCAGCAGCAAGGGACTACCCACCGGGGAGCTGTTTTTT. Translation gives CASSKGLPTGELFF.

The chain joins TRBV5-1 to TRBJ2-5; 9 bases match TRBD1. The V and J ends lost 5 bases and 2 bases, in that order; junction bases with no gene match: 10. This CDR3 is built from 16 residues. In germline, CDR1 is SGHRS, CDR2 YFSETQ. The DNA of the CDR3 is TGCGCCAGCAGGACCGGGACAGGGCCCCCACAAGAGACCCAGTACTTC. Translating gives CASRTGTGPPQETQYF.

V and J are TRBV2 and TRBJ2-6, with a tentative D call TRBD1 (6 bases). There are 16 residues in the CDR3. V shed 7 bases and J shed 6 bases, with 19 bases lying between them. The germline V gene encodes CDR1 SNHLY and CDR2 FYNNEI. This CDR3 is CASTDLTGMEANVLTF. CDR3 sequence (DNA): TGTGCCAGCACCGATCTTACAGGGATGGAGGCCAACGTCCTGACTTTC.

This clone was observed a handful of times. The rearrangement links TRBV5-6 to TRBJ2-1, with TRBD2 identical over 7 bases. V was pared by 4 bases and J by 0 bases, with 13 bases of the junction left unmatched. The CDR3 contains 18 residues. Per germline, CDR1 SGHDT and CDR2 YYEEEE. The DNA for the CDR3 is TGTGCCAGCAGCCGAAAGGGTAGACGGGACTACTCCTACAATGAGCAGTTCTTC. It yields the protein CASSRKGRRDYSYNEQFF.

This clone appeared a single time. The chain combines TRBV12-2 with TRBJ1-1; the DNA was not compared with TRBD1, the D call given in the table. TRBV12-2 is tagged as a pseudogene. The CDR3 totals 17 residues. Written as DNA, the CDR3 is TGTGCAAGTCGCTTAGAGGTAGTGGGACAGGGTAGGGCTGAAGCTTTCTTT. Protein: CASRLEVVGQGRAEAFF.

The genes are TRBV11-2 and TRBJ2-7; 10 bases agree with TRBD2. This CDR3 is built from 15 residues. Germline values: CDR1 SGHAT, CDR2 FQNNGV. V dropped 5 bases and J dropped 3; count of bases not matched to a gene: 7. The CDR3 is CASSNPGTSVYEQYF. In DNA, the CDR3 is TGTGCCAGCAGCAACCCCGGGACTAGCGTCTACGAGCAGTACTTC.

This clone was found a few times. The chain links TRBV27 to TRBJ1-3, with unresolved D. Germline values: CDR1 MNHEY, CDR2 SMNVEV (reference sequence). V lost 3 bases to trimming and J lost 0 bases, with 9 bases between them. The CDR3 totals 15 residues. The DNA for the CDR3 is TGTGCCAGCAGTTTGCAGTTTTCCTCTGGAAACACCATATATTTT. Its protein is CASSLQFSSGNTIYF.

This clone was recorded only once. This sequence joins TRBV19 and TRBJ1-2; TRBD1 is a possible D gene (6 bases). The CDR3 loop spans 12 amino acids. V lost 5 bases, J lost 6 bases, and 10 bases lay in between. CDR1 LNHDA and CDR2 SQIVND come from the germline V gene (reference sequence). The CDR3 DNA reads TGTGCCAGTAGTTCACAGGGAGATGGCTACACCTTC. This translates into CASSSQGDGYTF.

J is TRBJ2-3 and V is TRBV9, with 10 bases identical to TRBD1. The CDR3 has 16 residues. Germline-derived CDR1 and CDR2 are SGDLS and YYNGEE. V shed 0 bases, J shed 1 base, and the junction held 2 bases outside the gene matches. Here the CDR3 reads CASSVVGTGGTDTQYF. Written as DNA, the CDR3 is TGTGCCAGCAGCGTAGTGGGGACAGGGGGCACAGATACGCAGTATTTT.

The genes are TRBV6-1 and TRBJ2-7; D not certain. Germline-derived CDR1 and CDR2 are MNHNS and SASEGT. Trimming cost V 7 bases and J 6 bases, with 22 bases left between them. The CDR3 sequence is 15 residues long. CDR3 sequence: CASNPFATLGAEQYF. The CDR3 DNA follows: TGTGCCAGCAATCCCTTTGCGACTCTCGGTGCCGAGCAGTACTTC.

The CDR3 loop is CAIGSRKGAGTGELFF. The CDR3 region has the DNA TGTGCCATCGGCTCCAGGAAGGGGGCGGGCACCGGGGAGCTGTTTTTT. The chain employs TRBV6-6 and TRBJ2-2, with 7 bases aligning to TRBD1. Trimming cost V 10 bases and J 4 bases; bases outside gene matches: 15. This CDR3 region has 16 residues. Germline V gene lookup returns CDR1 MNHNY and CDR2 SVGAGI (reference sequence).

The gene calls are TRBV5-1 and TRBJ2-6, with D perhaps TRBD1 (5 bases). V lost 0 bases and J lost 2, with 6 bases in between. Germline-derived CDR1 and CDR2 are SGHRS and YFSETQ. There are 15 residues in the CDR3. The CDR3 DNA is TGCGCCAGCAGCTTGGGACAGCCTGGGGCCAACGTCCTGACTTTC. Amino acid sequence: CASSLGQPGANVLTF.

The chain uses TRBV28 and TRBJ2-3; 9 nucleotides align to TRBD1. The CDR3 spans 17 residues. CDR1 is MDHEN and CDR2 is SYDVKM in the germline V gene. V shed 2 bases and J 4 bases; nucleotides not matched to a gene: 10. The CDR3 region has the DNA TGTGCCAGCAGTTTACTCCCCGGGACAGGGTTGCCAGATACGCAGTATTTT. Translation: CASSLLPGTGLPDTQYF. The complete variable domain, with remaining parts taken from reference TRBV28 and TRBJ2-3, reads DVKVTQSSRYLVKRTGEKVFLECVQDMDHENMFWYRQDPGLGLRLIYFSYDVKMKEKGDIPEGYSVSREKKERFSLILESASTNQTSMYLCASSLLPGTGLPDTQYFGPGTRLTVL.

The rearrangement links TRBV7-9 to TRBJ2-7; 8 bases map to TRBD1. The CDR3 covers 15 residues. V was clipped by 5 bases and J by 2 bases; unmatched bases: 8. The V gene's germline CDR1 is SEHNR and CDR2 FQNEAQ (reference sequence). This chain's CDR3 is CASSQGDRGTYEQYF. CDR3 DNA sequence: TGTGCCAGCAGCCAGGGTGACAGGGGAACCTACGAGCAGTACTTC.

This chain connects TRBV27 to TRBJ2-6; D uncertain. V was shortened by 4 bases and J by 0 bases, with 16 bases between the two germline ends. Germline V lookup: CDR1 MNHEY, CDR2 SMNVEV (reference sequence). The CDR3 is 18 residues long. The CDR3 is CASSSPKTASSGANVLTF. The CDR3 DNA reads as TGTGCCAGCAGTTCCCCCAAGACGGCTAGCTCTGGGGCCAACGTCCTGACTTTC. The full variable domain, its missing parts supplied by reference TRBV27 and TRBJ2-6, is EAQVTQNPRYLITVTGKKLTVTCSQNMNHEYMSWYRQDPGLGLRQIYYSMNVEVTDKGDVPEGYKVSRKEKRNFPLILESPSPNQTSLYFCASSSPKTASSGANVLTFGAGSRLTVL.

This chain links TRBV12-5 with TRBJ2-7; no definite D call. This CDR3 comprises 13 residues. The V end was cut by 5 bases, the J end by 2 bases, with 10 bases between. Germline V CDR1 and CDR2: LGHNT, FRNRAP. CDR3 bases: TGTGCTAGTGGTCCCCCCAGGCCCTACGAGCAGTACTTC. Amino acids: CASGPPRPYEQYF. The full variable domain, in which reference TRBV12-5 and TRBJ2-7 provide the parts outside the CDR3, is DARVTQTPRHKVTEMGQEVTMRCQPILGHNTVFWYRQTMMQGLELLAYFRNRAPLDDSGMPKDRFSAEMPDATLATLKIQPSEPRDSAVYFCASGPPRPYEQYFGPGTRLTVT.

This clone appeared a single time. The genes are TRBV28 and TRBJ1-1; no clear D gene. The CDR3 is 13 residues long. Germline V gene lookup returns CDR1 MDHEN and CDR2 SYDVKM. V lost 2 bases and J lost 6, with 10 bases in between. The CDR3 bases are TGTGCCAGCAGTTTAACGGGATACGCTGAAGCTTTCTTT. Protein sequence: CASSLTGYAEAFF.

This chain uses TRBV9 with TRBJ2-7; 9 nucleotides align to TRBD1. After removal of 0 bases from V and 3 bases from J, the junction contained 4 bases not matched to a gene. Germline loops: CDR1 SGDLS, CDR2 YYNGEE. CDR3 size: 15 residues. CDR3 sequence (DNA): TGTGCCAGCAGCGTAGCGGGACAGGGCTTCTACGAGCAGTACTTC. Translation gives CASSVAGQGFYEQYF. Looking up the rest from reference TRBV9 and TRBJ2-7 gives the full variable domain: DSGVTQTPKHLITATGQRVTLRCSPRSGDLSVYWYQQSLDQGLQFLIQYYNGEERAKGNILERFSAQQFPDLHSELNLSSLELGDSALYFCASSVAGQGFYEQYFGPGTRLTVT.

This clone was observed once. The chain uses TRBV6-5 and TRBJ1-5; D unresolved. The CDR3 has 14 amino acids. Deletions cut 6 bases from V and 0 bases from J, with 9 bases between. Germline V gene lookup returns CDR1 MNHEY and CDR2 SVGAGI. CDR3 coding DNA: TGTGCCAGCAGCCGGTATTATAGCAATCAGCCCCAGCATTTT. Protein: CASSRYYSNQPQHF.

The CDR3 here is CASSSRDRGYNSPLHF. DNA for the CDR3: TGTGCCAGCAGCTCCCGGGACAGGGGATATAATTCACCCCTCCACTTT. The rearrangement joins TRBV11-2 to TRBJ1-6, with 10 positions matching TRBD1. The CDR3 length is 16 residues. J lost 4 bases, V lost 4 bases, and 4 bases had no gene match. CDR1 and CDR2 (germline): SGHAT, FQNNGV.

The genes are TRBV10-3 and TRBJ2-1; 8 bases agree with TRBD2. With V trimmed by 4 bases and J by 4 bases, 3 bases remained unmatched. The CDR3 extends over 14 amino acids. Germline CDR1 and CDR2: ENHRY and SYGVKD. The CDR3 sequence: CAISALADYNEQFF. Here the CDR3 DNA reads TGTGCCATCAGTGCACTAGCGGATTACAATGAGCAGTTCTTC.